This T cell receptor (beta chain) was recovered during a study of blood T cells in healthy people across ages. PCR was performed a second time for 7 to 11 cycles using a sample-barcoded 5' primer and a J-beta primer mix. All cDNA molecules were each tagged by a template-switch adaptor with 12 random nucleotides. From the 5' RACE reads, TCRdb called clonotypes with MiXCR, one entry per CDR3 protein. Among about 1,500,000 distinct CDR3 sequences listed, around 39% were seen once. This clonotype was detected once. Its antigen is not known. The study's findings and limits: Shifts in expanded clonotypes may have been confounded by donor CMV status, which was unknown. Estimates based on one million T cells were treated as lower bounds. Using unsorted PBMCs precluded a conclusive naive versus antigen-experienced comparison.

The TCR comes from a woman aged 18 to 35 in good health. The specimen was blood.

This CDR3 reads CASSRTSGPQETQYF. The DNA for the CDR3 is TGTGCCAGCAGCCGGACCTCAGGGCCCCAAGAGACCCAGTACTTC. The V call is TRBV7-7, the J call TRBJ2-5, with D maybe TRBD1 (5 bases). Trimming shortened V by 5 bases and J by 1 base, and 14 bases separated the two germline ends. Germline CDR1 SSHAT, CDR2 FNYEAQ (reference sequence). The CDR3 runs 15 residues.